Shown below are 13 T cell receptor beta chains from a single sample sequenced in a study of blood T cell repertoires in COVID-19. TCRdb's copy holds only in-frame clones and misses some; the assay was immunoSEQ multiplex PCR. The sample lists about 380,000 clones, 70% to 85% occurring once. The sequencing input was peripheral blood. The source is a human donor with acute or convalescent COVID-19. The donor label of this sample is uncertain.

The rearrangement uses TRBV4-2 and TRBJ1-6, with D unresolved. V was pared by 2 bases and J by 6 bases, with 11 bases between. The CDR3 is 15 residues long. Per germline, CDR1 LGHNA and CDR2 YNFKEQ. DNA for the CDR3: TGTGCCAGCAGCCAATATTCTAGCGGTAATTCACCCCTCCACTTT. Its protein product is CASSQYSSGNSPLHF.

The chain joins TRBV7-8 to TRBJ2-1, with 9 bases identical to TRBD2. V trimming: 5 bases; J trimming: 2 bases; junction bases outside the gene matches: 4. This CDR3 is 15 amino acids long. Germline V CDR1 and CDR2: SGHVS, FQNEAQ. The CDR3 is CASSPRLAAYNEQFF. As DNA, the CDR3 is TGTGCCAGCAGCCCCCGACTAGCGGCCTACAATGAGCAGTTCTTC.

The V call is TRBV10-3, the J call TRBJ2-7, with TRBD1 identical over 8 bases. Looked up from germline, CDR1 is ENHRY and CDR2 is SYGVKD. V shed 2 bases and J 4 bases; nucleotides not matched to a gene: 7. The CDR3 has 15 residues. The CDR3 sequence: CAISEGQGRSYEQYF. The CDR3 DNA sequence: TGTGCCATCAGTGAGGGACAGGGCCGCTCGTACGAGCAGTACTTC.

This CDR3 is CASSLPGLGNSPLHF. Here the CDR3 DNA reads TGTGCCAGCAGTTTGCCGGGACTTGGGAATTCACCCCTCCACTTT. This chain uses TRBV6-6 with TRBJ1-6, with D possibly matching TRBD1 (5 bases). This CDR3 region has 15 residues. V gave up 4 bases and J gave up 7 bases, with 14 bases separating them. Germline V lookup: CDR1 MNHNY, CDR2 SVGAGI (reference sequence).

The chain joins TRBV7-9 to TRBJ1-4; D is ambiguous. The germline V gene has CDR1 SEHNR and CDR2 FQNEAQ (reference sequence). V was cut by 5 bases and J by 8 bases, with 18 bases left in between. This CDR3 spans 15 amino acids. In nucleotides, the CDR3 is TGTGCCAGCAGCGACACACCCCCGGGAGGGGAAAAACTGTTTTTT. It is translated as CASSDTPPGGEKLFF.

There are a few counts of this clone. At one boundary the junction diverges from the germline segment, which might be a read error. The CDR3 nucleotides are TGTGCCAGCAGCTTAGAGCTAGAACCCTCCCACAATGAGCAGTTCTTC. Amino acids: CASSLELEPSHNEQFF. This chain uses TRBV11-2 with TRBJ2-1; no clear D gene. The germline V gene encodes CDR1 SGHAT and CDR2 FQNNGV. The CDR3 is 16 amino acids. The full variable domain, rest sourced from reference TRBV11-2 and TRBJ2-1, is EAGVAQSPRYKIIEKRQSVAFWCNPISGHATLYWYQQILGQGPKLLIQFQNNGVVDDSQLPKDRFSAERLKGVDSTLKIQPAKLEDSAVYLCASSLELEPSHNEQFFGPGTRLTVL.

V and J are TRBV21-1 and TRBJ2-3; the table's D call, TRBD2, was not checked against the DNA. TRBV21-1 counts as a pseudogene. CDR3 length equals 16 residues. CDR3 in DNA: TGTGCCAGCATGACACTAGCGGGGGGGCCCCCAGATACGCAGTATTTT. Encoded protein: CASMTLAGGPPDTQYF.

The chain carries TRBV5-6 and TRBJ1-3; weak D call: TRBD1 (6 bases). Trimming removed 0 bases at V and 6 bases at J, with 13 bases between. The CDR3 is 15 amino acids. Looked up from germline, CDR1 is SGHDT and CDR2 is YYEEEE. The CDR3 coding sequence is TGTGCCAGCAGCTTGGAGACAGGAATGACAAACACCATATATTTT. It translates to CASSLETGMTNTIYF.

V is TRBV12-5 and J is TRBJ1-2; 7 nucleotides agree with TRBD1. Trimming cost V 0 bases and J 5 bases; bases outside gene matches: 12. The germline V gene has CDR1 LGHNT and CDR2 FRNRAP. This CDR3 contains 17 residues. The CDR3: CASGLVRSGTDKYGYTF. CDR3 coding DNA: TGTGCTAGTGGTTTGGTACGGTCGGGGACAGACAAATATGGCTACACCTTC.

The gene calls are TRBV12-3 or TRBV12-4 and TRBJ1-5; no clear D gene. The ends were cut back, 3 bases at V and 5 bases at J, with 8 bases in the middle. This CDR3 comprises 13 residues. CDR3 sequence reads: CASSFQTHQPQHF. Here the CDR3 DNA reads TGTGCCAGCAGTTTCCAAACACATCAGCCCCAGCATTTT.

The chain carries TRBV7-2 and TRBJ2-5; D possibly corresponds to TRBD2 (5 bases). This CDR3 region has 16 residues. The germline gives CDR1 SGHTA, CDR2 FQGNSA. V lost 4 bases, J lost 4 bases, and 19 bases lay in between. The CDR3 nucleotides are TGTGCCAGCAGCTACCTAGCCCTACAATCCAGAGAGACCCAGTACTTC. It encodes CASSYLALQSRETQYF.

The count of this clone is one. V usage is TRBV24-1 and J usage is TRBJ1-1; TRBD1 matches at 8 bases. CDR3 length equals 13 residues. V dropped 4 bases and J dropped 10; count of bases not matched to a gene: 7. In germline, CDR1 is KGHDR, CDR2 SFDVKD. For the CDR3, the DNA is TGTGCCACCAGTGACCTGGACAGGGTGGGAGCTTTCTTT. Residues: CATSDLDRVGAFF.

This clone was detected a few times. The chain couples TRBV7-8 to TRBJ1-2, with D unclear. This CDR3 is built from 13 residues. Germline CDR1 is SGHVS and CDR2 is FQNEAQ. V was shortened by 5 bases and J by 7 bases, with 14 bases between the two germline ends. CDR3 loop: CASSPRRVAGYTF. The DNA of the CDR3 is TGTGCCAGCAGCCCTCGGAGGGTCGCTGGCTACACCTTC.